This T cell receptor beta chain was retrieved from a study of shared clonotypes between healthy human individuals. V lost 7 bases and J lost 0, with 10 bases in between. CDR3 length: 14 amino acids. The germline CDR1 and CDR2 sequences are LNHDA and SQIVND (reference sequence). The table came from immunoSEQ multiplex PCR; TCRdb's copy has only in-frame clones and leaves some out. This table holds a few million clones, more than 85% found once. The receptor was derived from a man between 18 and 29 years old in good health. Some clones in this sample may be carry-over from other donors' samples. This sequence joins TRBV19 and TRBJ1-5, with D unclear. The sample was naive CD4+ T cells from PBMCs. Subset indicated: CD45RA+ positively selected. The CDR3 DNA reads TGTGCCAGTAACGGTGGTTATAGCAATCAGCCCCAGCATTTT. This gives the protein CASNGGYSNQPQHF.